This section outlines one TCR beta chain sequence together with its context. Its antigen remains unidentified. These data originate in a study of molecular identifiers for immune sequencing clone quantification. CDR3 size: 17 residues. Trimming at V came to 8 bases and at J to 5 bases, leaving 18 bases not matched to a gene. Sorting defined naive CD8 T cells as CD8+CD4-CCR7+CD45RA+. Notes on the study in general: Amid 750,000 to 1,000,000 naive cells, spiked Jurkat TCR RNA from one cell was reportedly still detectable.

TCRdb re-derived calls from the PCR reads in MiXCR, one entry per CDR3 protein. Here the sample spans hundreds of thousands of distinct CDR3 sequences, about 25% being singletons. This sequence was found in a human donor in good health. Some libraries in this study had Jurkat cell RNA spiked in. Sequenced input: naive CD8+ T cells from blood, with Jurkat cell RNA spiked in. Subset of the sample: FACS-sorted CD8+CD4-CCR7+CD45RA+ naive T cells. The chain recombines TRBV5-3 with TRBJ2-2; 7 bases match TRBD1. TRBV5-3 is flagged as an ORF with uncertain function. For the CDR3, the DNA is TGTGCCAGCAGCCCCAATCCGGACAGGAGTTGGACCGGGGAGCTGTTTTTT. This sequence encodes CASSPNPDRSWTGELFF.